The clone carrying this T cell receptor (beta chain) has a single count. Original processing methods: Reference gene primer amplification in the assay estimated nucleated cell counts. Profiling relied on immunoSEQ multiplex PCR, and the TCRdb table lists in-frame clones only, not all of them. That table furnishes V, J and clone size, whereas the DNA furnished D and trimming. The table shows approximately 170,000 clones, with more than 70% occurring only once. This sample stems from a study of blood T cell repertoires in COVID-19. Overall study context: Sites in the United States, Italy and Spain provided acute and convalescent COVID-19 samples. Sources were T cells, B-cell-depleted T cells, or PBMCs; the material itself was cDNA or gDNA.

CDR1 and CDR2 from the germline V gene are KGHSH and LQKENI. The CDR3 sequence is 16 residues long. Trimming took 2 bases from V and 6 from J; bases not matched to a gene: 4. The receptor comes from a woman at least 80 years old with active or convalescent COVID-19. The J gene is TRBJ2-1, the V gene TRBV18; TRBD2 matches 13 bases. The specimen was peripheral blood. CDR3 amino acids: CASSPRLAGGTNEQFF. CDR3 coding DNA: TGTGCCAGCTCACCAAGACTAGCGGGAGGTACCAATGAGCAGTTCTTC.